The next 16 T cell receptor beta chains were all read from a single sample in a study of STAT5B mutations in CD4+ large granular lymphocyte leukemia. Sequencing was performed with immunoSEQ multiplex PCR; in TCRdb, only in-frame clones are kept and a portion is missing. The repertoire holds under 35,000 clones, with around 82% as singletons. The sequenced sample consisted of CD4+ T cells from blood buffy coats. Receptor source: a human donor in good health.

This chain connects TRBV30 to TRBJ2-2, with TRBD2 matching 9 bases. Germline V lookup: CDR1 GTSNPN, CDR2 SVGIG (reference sequence). The CDR3 consists of 17 residues. V dropped 3 bases and J dropped 5; count of bases not matched to a gene: 13. In nucleotides, the CDR3 is TGTGCCTGGAGAAGATTTCTAGCAAGCGGGGGGACCGGGGAGCTGTTTTTT. Its protein is CAWRRFLASGGTGELFF.

The chain couples TRBV7-6 to TRBJ2-5, with unresolved D. CDR1 SGHVS and CDR2 FNYEAQ come from the germline V gene. The CDR3 consists of 13 residues. V was shortened by 1 base and J by 5 bases, with 8 bases between the two germline ends. CDR3 DNA sequence: TGTGCCAGCAGCTTAGGGTCCCCGGAGACCCAGTACTTC. Amino acids: CASSLGSPETQYF.

V gene TRBV5-6 combines with J gene TRBJ2-7, with D maybe TRBD2 (5 bases). With 0 bases removed from V and 2 bases from J, the gap between germline ends came to 15 bases. This CDR3 has 16 amino acids. Per germline, CDR1 SGHDT and CDR2 YYEEEE. The DNA for the CDR3 is TGTGCCAGCAGCTTGGTCGGGGTCACAGCCGCCTACGAGCAGTACTTC. It encodes CASSLVGVTAAYEQYF.

The V call is TRBV28, the J call TRBJ1-6; a possible D gene is TRBD1 (6 bases). Germline values: CDR1 MDHEN, CDR2 SYDVKM. Trimming took off 6 bases at V and 7 bases at J, with 16 bases between the two ends. The CDR3 has 15 residues. The CDR3 sequence: CASSSSWQGNSPLHF. In DNA form, the CDR3 reads TGTGCCAGCAGCTCCTCCTGGCAGGGGAATTCACCCCTCCACTTT.

The rearrangement uses TRBV7-9 and TRBJ2-7; D possibly uses TRBD1 or TRBD2 (6 bases each). With 5 bases removed from V and 13 bases from J, the gap between germline ends came to 18 bases. Germline V CDR1 and CDR2: SEHNR, FQNEAQ (reference sequence). The CDR3 runs 12 residues. In DNA, the CDR3 is TGTGCCAGCAGCCGTTATAGGGGGGCCCCTTACTTC. It translates to CASSRYRGAPYF.

The J gene is TRBJ2-6, the V gene TRBV7-2, with no clear D. This CDR3 has 16 residues. The germline gives CDR1 SGHTA, CDR2 FQGNSA. Deletions cut 1 base from V and 0 bases from J, with 7 bases between. CDR3 DNA: TGTGCCAGCAGCTTAGGGCTGTCCTCTGGGGCCAACGTCCTGACTTTC. This translates into CASSLGLSSGANVLTF.

This clone appeared once. The V gene is TRBV5-6, the J gene TRBJ1-2; possibly TRBD1 for D (5 bases). The CDR3 runs 16 residues. Per the germline V gene, CDR1 is SGHDT and CDR2 is YYEEEE. V lost 2 bases and J lost 2, with 16 bases in between. The CDR3 reads CASSFTGVGNNYGYTF. CDR3 sequence (DNA): TGTGCCAGCAGCTTTACAGGCGTGGGGAACAACTATGGCTACACCTTC.

The rearrangement links TRBV7-2 to TRBJ2-5, with TRBD2 identical over 9 bases. V was pared by 3 bases and J by 5 bases, with 7 bases of the junction left unmatched. The CDR3 contains 15 residues. Per germline, CDR1 SGHTA and CDR2 FQGNSA. CDR3: CASSLAGGPGETQYF. CDR3 bases: TGTGCCAGCAGCTTGGCGGGGGGGCCAGGGGAGACCCAGTACTTC. Supplemented by reference TRBV7-2 and TRBJ2-5, the full variable domain reads GAGVSQSPSNKVTEKGKDVELRCDPISGHTALYWYRQSLGQGLEFLIYFQGNSAPDKSGLPSDRFSAERTGGSVSTLTIQRTQQEDSAVYLCASSLAGGPGETQYFGPGTRLLVL.

This chain connects TRBV6-6 to TRBJ2-1, with 8 bases identical to TRBD1. The CDR3 is 16 residues long. The V segment lost 7 bases and the J segment 10 bases; nucleotides outside the gene matches: 18. From germline, CDR1 is MNHNY and CDR2 SVGAGI (reference sequence). As DNA, the CDR3 is TGTGCCAGCATTCCCAGGACAGGGAGCCATTTTGGGGAGCAGTTCTTC. Translating it yields CASIPRTGSHFGEQFF.

The V gene is TRBV7-2, the J gene TRBJ1-2, with D unresolved. CDR1 SGHTA and CDR2 FQGNSA come from the germline V gene. V lost 8 bases to trimming and J lost 2 bases, with 9 bases between them. This CDR3 region has 12 residues. The CDR3 sequence: CASSEQNYGYTF. The CDR3 region has the DNA TGTGCCAGCTCCGAACAGAACTATGGCTACACCTTC.

There are a few counts of this clone. The chain uses TRBV30 and TRBJ2-1; TRBD2 aligns across 7 bases. Germline values: CDR1 GTSNPN, CDR2 SVGIG (reference sequence). With V trimmed by 5 bases and J by 7 bases, 11 bases remained unmatched. The CDR3 length is 14 residues. The CDR3 bases are TGTGCCTGGGCCTATGGGGGGGGGAGGAATGAGCAGTTCTTC. This encodes CAWAYGGGRNEQFF.

The chain recombines TRBV30 with TRBJ1-3; possibly TRBD1 for D (5 bases). Germline V CDR1 and CDR2: GTSNPN, SVGIG (reference sequence). The CDR3 covers 15 residues. V lost 5 bases and J lost 4, with 18 bases in between. Here the CDR3 reads CAWGTGGAGGNTIYF. The CDR3 DNA reads as TGTGCCTGGGGGACGGGCGGCGCGGGGGGAAACACCATATATTTT.

The chain joins TRBV28 to TRBJ1-5, with TRBD1 as a possible D gene (5 bases). The CDR3 totals 13 residues. Looked up from germline, CDR1 is MDHEN and CDR2 is SYDVKM. The V and J ends lost 10 bases and 5 bases respectively, with 15 bases between them. Here the CDR3 reads CATQGQWDQPQHF. The CDR3 DNA reads TGTGCCACCCAGGGTCAGTGGGATCAGCCCCAGCATTTT.

The gene calls are TRBV4-2 and TRBJ2-7; 8 bases align to TRBD2. With V trimmed by 1 base and J by 3 bases, 5 bases remained unmatched. Germline CDR1 LGHNA, CDR2 YNFKEQ. This CDR3 region has 15 residues. CDR3 sequence: CASSQGLREDYEQYF. The CDR3 DNA is TGTGCCAGCAGCCAAGGACTGCGGGAGGACTACGAGCAGTACTTC.

V and J are TRBV7-2 and TRBJ2-3; D gene unclear. Trimming removed 7 bases at V and 5 bases at J, with 7 bases between. The germline CDR1 and CDR2 sequences are SGHTA and FQGNSA. The CDR3 consists of 11 residues. The CDR3 DNA reads as TGTGCCAGCACACTAAAAGATACGCAGTATTTT. It specifies CASTLKDTQYF.

The chain joins TRBV7-9 to TRBJ2-3; the match to TRBD1 covers 8 bases. With 2 bases clipped from V and 7 bases from J, the junction kept 11 bases outside the gene matches. There are 16 residues in the CDR3. Germline V gene data show CDR1 as SEHNR and CDR2 as FQNEAQ (reference sequence). Here the CDR3 reads CASSLRFGQGGNTQYF. The DNA for the CDR3 is TGTGCCAGCAGCTTACGGTTCGGACAGGGAGGAAATACGCAGTATTTT. Filled out from reference TRBV7-9 and TRBJ2-3, the complete variable domain reads DTGVSQNPRHKITKRGQNVTFRCDPISEHNRLYWYRQTLGQGPEFLTYFQNEAQLEKSRLLSDRFSAERPKGSFSTLEIQRTEQGDSAMYLCASSLRFGQGGNTQYFGPGTRLTVL.